These T cell receptor beta chains were read from a single sample in a study of blood T cell repertoires in COVID-19. Repertoires were generated with immunoSEQ multiplex PCR, while TCRdb's copy carries only in-frame clones and drops some. The sample holds tens of thousands of clones; about nine tenths are singletons and the top ten take 6% to 7.5%. Sequencing was performed on peripheral blood. The receptors stem from a woman of 80 years or more with acute or convalescent COVID-19. The CDR3 runs from the conserved cysteine through the conserved F or W. Fields, in order: J gene, D gene, clone size, V gene, CDR3 DNA, CDR3 protein. D genes are given only for firm matches. Size values are once, few and many counts, or a class for expanded clones, and some rows have none.

TRBJ1-1	TRBD1	NA	TRBV19	TGTGCCAGTAGTACCCCGGGACAGATCATGAACACTGAAGCTTTCTTT	CASSTPGQIMNTEAFF
TRBJ2-2	TRBD1	NA	TRBV7-2	TGTGCCAGCAGCAGTCGACAGGGTCGGACCGGGGAGCTGTTTTTT	CASSSRQGRTGELFF
TRBJ1-4	TRBD1	NA	TRBV18	TGTGCCAGCGGCTCCGGGACAGAGCCACTGTCTAATGAAAAACTGTTTTTT	CASGSGTEPLSNEKLFF
TRBJ2-7	NA	NA	TRBV20-1	TGCAGTGCTAGTTCCGGGGTCTCCTACGAGCAGTACTTC	CSASSGVSYEQYF
TRBJ1-2	NA	NA	TRBV12-5	TGTGCTAGTGGTTCAACGGACACCTACTATGGCTACACCTTC	CASGSTDTYYGYTF
TRBJ2-3	TRBD1	NA	TRBV3-1/TRBV3-2	TGTGCCAGCAGCCAACGGACAGGGGGCTTGGTAGATACGCAGTATTTT	CASSQRTGGLVDTQYF
TRBJ1-6	NA	once	TRBV19	TGTGCCAGTAGCTGGGGGGGGAATAATTCACCCCTCCACTTT	CASSWGGNNSPLHF
TRBJ1-1	TRBD1	NA	TRBV6-5	TGTGCCAGCAGTCTACGGACAGGGACGACCACTGAAGCTTTCTTT	CASSLRTGTTTEAFF
TRBJ2-7	TRBD1	NA	TRBV5-1	TGCGCCAGCAGCACAATCGGACAGGGGGCTTACGAGCAGTACTTC	CASSTIGQGAYEQYF
TRBJ1-1	NA	NA	TRBV7-9	TGTGCCAGCAGCTCCCGGGACAACATGAACACTGAAGCTTTCTTT	CASSSRDNMNTEAFF
TRBJ2-2	NA	NA	TRBV4-1	TGCGCCAGCAGCCAAGACCAGGGAACCGGGGAGCTGTTTTTT	CASSQDQGTGELFF
TRBJ1-2	NA	NA	TRBV5-1	TGCGCCAGCAGCTTGGCCGCGGACAGATCTTTCTATGGCTACACCTTC	CASSLAADRSFYGYTF
TRBJ2-3	TRBD2	NA	TRBV4-2	TGTGCCAGCAGCCGAGAGACTAGCGGGGGTACCACAGATACGCAGTATTTT	CASSRETSGGTTDTQYF
TRBJ1-3	TRBD1	NA	TRBV5-6	TGTGCCAGCAGCTCCAGGGGGTCTGGAAACACCATATATTTT	CASSSRGSGNTIYF
TRBJ2-7	TRBD2	NA	TRBV18	TGTGCCAGCTCACAAGGACTAGCGGGAGGAGACGAGCAGTACTTC	CASSQGLAGGDEQYF
TRBJ1-6	NA	NA	TRBV13	TGTGCCAGCAGCTTATGCCAGGGCTGGTTTGGTTCACCCCTCCACTTT	CASSLCQGWFGSPLHF
TRBJ1-1	NA	NA	TRBV2	TGTGCCAGCAGTGAGGCAATGGACACTGAAGCTTTCTTT	CASSEAMDTEAFF
TRBJ1-1	NA	NA	TRBV10-3	TGTGCCATCCGTCGCGGGGCATCTTACACTGAAGCTTTCTTT	CAIRRGASYTEAFF
TRBJ1-1	NA	NA	TRBV7-3	TGTGCCAGCAGCCCGGCCGACAGGTCCGGAGCTTTCTTT	CASSPADRSGAFF
TRBJ1-5	TRBD1	NA	TRBV9	TGTGCCAGCAGCTTGGGACAGGGGGCGCATCAGCCCCAGCATTTT	CASSLGQGAHQPQHF
TRBJ2-4	NA	few	TRBV6-1	TGTGCCAGCAGTGAAGCGGGAGACATTCAGTACTTC	CASSEAGDIQYF
TRBJ1-1	TRBD1	NA	TRBV5-5	TGTGCCAGCAGCTCCCGGACAGGGGGAGCCGAAGCTTTCTTT	CASSSRTGGAEAFF
TRBJ1-1	NA	NA	TRBV27	TGTGCCAGCAGTTCGATATCAGGAAAGGGGGCTGAAGCTTTCTTT	CASSSISGKGAEAFF
TRBJ1-2	TRBD1	NA	TRBV6-1	TGTGCCAGCAGTCAACAGGGGAGTGCGGGCTACACCTTC	CASSQQGSAGYTF
TRBJ1-2	TRBD1	NA	TRBV7-2	TGTGCCAGCAGCTTAACCGGGACAGGATCCTATGGCTACACCTTC	CASSLTGTGSYGYTF
TRBJ2-2	NA	NA	TRBV12-5	TGTGCTAGTGGCCCTCCTACAGGGAGTAGGAACACCGGGGAGCTGTTTTTT	CASGPPTGSRNTGELFF
TRBJ1-1	NA	NA	TRBV7-3	TGTGCCAGCAGCTTATCAGGGAACACTGAAGCTTTCTTT	CASSLSGNTEAFF
TRBJ2-5	TRBD1	NA	TRBV19	TGTGCCAGTAGTATAGGGGACAGGGGTCAAGAGACCCAGTACTTC	CASSIGDRGQETQYF
TRBJ1-1	TRBD1	NA	TRBV9	TGTGCCAGCGTGCGTAGGCGGACAGGGGGGACTGAAGCTTTCTTT	CASVRRRTGGTEAFF
TRBJ2-1	TRBD2	once	TRBV24-1	TGTGCCACCAGTGATCGGACTAGCGGGAACTCCTACAATGAGCAGTTCTTC	CATSDRTSGNSYNEQFF
TRBJ2-2	TRBD2	NA	TRBV5-1	TGCGCCAGCAGCCTCGGACTAGCGGGACGGGGGGACACCGGGGAGCTGTTTTTT	CASSLGLAGRGDTGELFF
TRBJ1-2	TRBD1	NA	TRBV6-2/TRBV6-3	TGTGCCAGCATCCCCGTTGGGGACAGGGTGGTGGATGGCTACACCTTC	CASIPVGDRVVDGYTF
TRBJ2-3	TRBD2	NA	TRBV2	TGTGCCAGCAGCGACGGGACTAGCGGGAGGGTCGCAGATACGCAGTATTTT	CASSDGTSGRVADTQYF
TRBJ2-7	TRBD1	NA	TRBV15	TGTGCCACCAGCAGCCTACTTCGGGACAGTAGCTCCTACGAGCAGTACTTC	CATSSLLRDSSSYEQYF
TRBJ2-7	TRBD2	NA	TRBV7-9	TGTGCCAGCAGACCAGGACTAGCGGGTGACGAGCAGTACTTC	CASRPGLAGDEQYF
TRBJ2-1	NA	NA	TRBV5-1	TGCGCCAGCAGCGGGTGGACAGAGGAGCAGTTCTTC	CASSGWTEEQFF
TRBJ2-2	NA	NA	TRBV5-1	TGCGCCAGCAGCTTGTCCGAGAGGAACACCGGGGAGCTGTTTTTT	CASSLSERNTGELFF
TRBJ2-3	TRBD2	NA	TRBV7-6	TGTGCCAGCAGCTTATTTCCAGCGGGGGGACCTTCCACAGATACGCAGTATTTT	CASSLFPAGGPSTDTQYF
TRBJ2-1	NA	few	TRBV5-8	TGTGCCAGCAGCTTATACCATGGGGACACCCCAAAGGACCGGAACAATGAGCAGTTCTTC	CASSLYHGDTPKDRNNEQFF
TRBJ1-5	NA	NA	TRBV7-9	TGTGCCAGCGATCTCGATGGGCGGGCGCCCCAGCATTTT	CASDLDGRAPQHF
TRBJ2-7	TRBD1	NA	TRBV6-5	TGTGCCAGCAGTTCCCTCACCTTTACAGGGGCCGAGCAGTACTTC	CASSSLTFTGAEQYF
TRBJ1-4	TRBD1	NA	TRBV3-1/TRBV3-2	TGTGCCAGCAGCCTACCCTACAGGGGCGGAAATGAAAAACTGTTTTTT	CASSLPYRGGNEKLFF
TRBJ1-3	NA	NA	TRBV12-3/TRBV12-4	TGTGCCAGCACAGGGTCTGGAAACACCATATATTTT	CASTGSGNTIYF
TRBJ2-2	TRBD1	NA	TRBV2	TGTGCCACCAGGGACAGGGGGAGCGGGGAGCTGTTTTTT	CATRDRGSGELFF
TRBJ2-2	TRBD2	NA	TRBV19	TGTGCCAGTAGTATCCTGACTAGCGGGAGAAAAGCGAACACCGGGGAGCTGTTTTTT	CASSILTSGRKANTGELFF
TRBJ2-1	TRBD2	NA	TRBV5-1	TGCGCCAGCAGCTCAACACTAGCGGGAGGTCAGACTGAGCAGTTCTTC	CASSSTLAGGQTEQFF
TRBJ2-1	TRBD1	NA	TRBV5-1	TGCGCCAGCAGCCCCTCCGGGACAGACTACAATGAGCAGTTCTTC	CASSPSGTDYNEQFF
TRBJ2-7	NA	NA	TRBV20-1	TGCAGTGCTAGTACCAGACGGGACTCCTACGAGCAGTACTTC	CSASTRRDSYEQYF